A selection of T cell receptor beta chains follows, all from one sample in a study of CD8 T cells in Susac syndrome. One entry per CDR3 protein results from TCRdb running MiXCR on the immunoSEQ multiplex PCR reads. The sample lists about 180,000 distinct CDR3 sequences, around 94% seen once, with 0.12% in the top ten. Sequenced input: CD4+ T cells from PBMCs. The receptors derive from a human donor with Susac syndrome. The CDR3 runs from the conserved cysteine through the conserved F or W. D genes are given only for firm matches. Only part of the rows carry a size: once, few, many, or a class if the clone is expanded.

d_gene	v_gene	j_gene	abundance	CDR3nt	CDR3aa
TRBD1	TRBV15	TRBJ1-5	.	TGTGCCACCAGCAGAGAGGACAGGTTAAATCAGCCCCAGCATTTT	CATSREDRLNQPQHF
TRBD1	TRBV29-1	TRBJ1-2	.	TGCAGCGTTGGCCCATTAACAGGGGCGAGCTATGGCTACACCTTC	CSVGPLTGASYGYTF
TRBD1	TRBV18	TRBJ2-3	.	TGTGCCAGCTCACTCCGGACAGGGGGCTATGGCACAGATACGCAGTATTTT	CASSLRTGGYGTDTQYF
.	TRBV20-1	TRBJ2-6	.	TGCAGTGCTAGAGAGGGGAGGCTCTCTGGGGCCAACGTCCTGACTTTC	CSAREGRLSGANVLTF
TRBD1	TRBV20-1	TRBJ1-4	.	TGCAGTGCTTCCGGCCTAGGACAGGGGAATGAAAAACTGTTTTTT	CSASGLGQGNEKLFF
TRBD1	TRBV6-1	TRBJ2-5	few	TGTGCCAGCAGTGTCCAGAGGGGGCTCGAGACCCAGTACTTC	CASSVQRGLETQYF
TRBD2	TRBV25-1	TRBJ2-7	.	TGTGCCAACAGGCCCCAGCGGGGCCACAGCTCCTACGAGCAGTACTTC	CANRPQRGHSSYEQYF
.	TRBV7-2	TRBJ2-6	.	TGTGCCAGCCGTGTTGCGGGGTCTGGGGCCAACGTCCTGACTTTC	CASRVAGSGANVLTF
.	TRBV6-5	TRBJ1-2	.	TGTGCCAGCAGCGGGACCATCGGCTATGGCTACACCTTC	CASSGTIGYGYTF
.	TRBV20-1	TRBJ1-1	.	TGCAGTGCTAGCCCCGACAAGTGGACTGAAGCTTTCTTT	CSASPDKWTEAFF
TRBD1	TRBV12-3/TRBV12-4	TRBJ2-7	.	TGTGCCAGCAGTTTAGGGGACAGGAGCTACGAGCAGTACTTC	CASSLGDRSYEQYF
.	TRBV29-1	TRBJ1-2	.	TGCAGCGTTGAAGATCCTCGCAGGACCATGGGGTATGGCTACACCTTC	CSVEDPRRTMGYGYTF
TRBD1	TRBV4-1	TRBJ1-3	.	TGCGCCAGCAGCCATGGACAGGGGCACTCTGGAAACACCATATATTTT	CASSHGQGHSGNTIYF
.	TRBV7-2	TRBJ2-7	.	TGTGCCAGCAGCCGCACTAGTTTCAGCTCCTACGAGCAGTACTTC	CASSRTSFSSYEQYF
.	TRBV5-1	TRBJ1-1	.	TGCGCCAGCAGCCAGAGTGGTAGGAACACTGAAGCTTTCTTT	CASSQSGRNTEAFF
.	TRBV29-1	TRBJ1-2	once	TGCAGCGTTGAGTACTCCAGGGCCTTCACCTTC	CSVEYSRAFTF
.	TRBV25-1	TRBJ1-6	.	TGTGCCAGCAGTGAATTTGTGGGACGCGGTTCACCCCTCCACTTT	CASSEFVGRGSPLHF
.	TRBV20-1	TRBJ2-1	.	TGCAGCACCCGAGGACTGTACAATGAGCAGTTCTTC	CSTRGLYNEQFF
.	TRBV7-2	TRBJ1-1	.	TGTGCCAGCAGCTTAGCGTTTACAGGGATCACTGAAGCTTTCTTT	CASSLAFTGITEAFF
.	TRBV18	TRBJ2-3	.	TGTGCCAGCTCACCACAGTTACTCACTAGCACAGATACGCAGTATTTT	CASSPQLLTSTDTQYF
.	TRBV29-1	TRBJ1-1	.	TGCAGCGCCGAAATACAAAGCCCTGAAGCTTTCTTT	CSAEIQSPEAFF
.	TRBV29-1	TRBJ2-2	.	TGCAGCGTTACCCACGGGGCCACCGGGGAGCTGTTTTTT	CSVTHGATGELFF
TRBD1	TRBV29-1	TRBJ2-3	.	TGCAGCGTCGCCGACAGGGCCCCCACAGATACGCAGTATTTT	CSVADRAPTDTQYF
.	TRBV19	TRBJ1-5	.	TGTGCCAGTACGCCAAATAGCAATCAGCCCCAGCATTTT	CASTPNSNQPQHF
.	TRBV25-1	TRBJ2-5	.	TGTGCCAGCAGTGAATTTACCACAAACCAAGAGACCCAGTACTTC	CASSEFTTNQETQYF
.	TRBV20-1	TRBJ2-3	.	TGCAGTGCTGTCGGCGGAGGGGATACGCAGTATTTT	CSAVGGGDTQYF
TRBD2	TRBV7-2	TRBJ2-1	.	TGTGCCAGCAGCCCCTGGGGGGGAGATGAGCAGTTCTTC	CASSPWGGDEQFF
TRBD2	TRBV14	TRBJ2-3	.	TGTGCCAGCAGCCGGGGACTAGCGGGGGTTCTCCCTAGCACAGATACGCAGTATTTT	CASSRGLAGVLPSTDTQYF
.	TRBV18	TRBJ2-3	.	TGTGCCAGCTCACCAGTGGCGGGGGAGTCCACAGGGGATACGCAGTATTTT	CASSPVAGESTGDTQYF
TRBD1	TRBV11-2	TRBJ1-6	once	TGTGCCAGCAGCCAAGGACAGGGGGCCTATAATTCACCCCTCCACTTT	CASSQGQGAYNSPLHF
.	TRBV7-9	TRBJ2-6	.	TGTGCCAGCAGCTTACTGGGCTCTGGGGCCAACGTCCTGACTTTC	CASSLLGSGANVLTF
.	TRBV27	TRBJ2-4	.	TGTGCCAGCAGTCCGGTCCCGGGAAACATTCAGTACTTC	CASSPVPGNIQYF
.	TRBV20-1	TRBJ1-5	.	TGCAGTGCTAGTTGGGGAGGCAATCAGCCCCAGCATTTT	CSASWGGNQPQHF
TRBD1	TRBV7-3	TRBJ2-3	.	TGTGCCAGCAGCTCGCCCGGGACAGGGAAAGATACGCAGTATTTT	CASSSPGTGKDTQYF
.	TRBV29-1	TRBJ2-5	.	TGCAGCGTTGAGATTCTTGGGGGTCTCCAAGAGACCCAGTACTTC	CSVEILGGLQETQYF
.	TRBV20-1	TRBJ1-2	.	TGCAGTGCTAGAGATTCAGGCGTCGATGGCTACACCTTC	CSARDSGVDGYTF
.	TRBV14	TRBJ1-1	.	TGTGCCAGCAGCCCTAAAGGGAAGAAAGTGGTCACTGAAGCTTTCTTT	CASSPKGKKVVTEAFF
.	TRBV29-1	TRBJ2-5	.	TGCAGCGCCCAAAGGGGGGGGGAGACCCAGTACTTC	CSAQRGGETQYF
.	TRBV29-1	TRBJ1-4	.	TGCAGCGTTGAAGATGGGGGAACAACTAATGAAAAACTGTTTTTT	CSVEDGGTTNEKLFF
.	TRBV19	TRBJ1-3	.	TGTGCCAGTAGTATTGCGGATTTCTCTGGAAACACCATATATTTT	CASSIADFSGNTIYF
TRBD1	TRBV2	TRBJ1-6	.	TGTGCCAGCACCACGACAGGGGGCTCACGGTCACCCCTCCACTTT	CASTTTGGSRSPLHF
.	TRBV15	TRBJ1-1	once	TGTGCCACCAGCAGAGACGGTGGGGCTTTCTTT	CATSRDGGAFF
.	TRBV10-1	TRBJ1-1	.	TGTGCCAGCAGTGAGCGGAACACTGAAGCTTTCTTT	CASSERNTEAFF